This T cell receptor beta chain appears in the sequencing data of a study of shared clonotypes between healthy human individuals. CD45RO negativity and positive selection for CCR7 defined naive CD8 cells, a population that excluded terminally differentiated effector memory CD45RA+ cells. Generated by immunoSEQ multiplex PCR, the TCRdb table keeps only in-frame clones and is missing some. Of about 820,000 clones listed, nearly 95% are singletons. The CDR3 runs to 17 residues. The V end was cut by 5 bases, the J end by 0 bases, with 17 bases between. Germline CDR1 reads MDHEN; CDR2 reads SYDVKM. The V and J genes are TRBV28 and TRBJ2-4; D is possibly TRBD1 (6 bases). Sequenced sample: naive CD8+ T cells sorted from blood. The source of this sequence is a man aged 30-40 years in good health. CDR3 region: CASSPRQVSIAKNIQYF. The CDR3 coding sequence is TGTGCCAGCAGTCCCCGACAGGTTAGCATAGCCAAAAACATTCAGTACTTC.